This TCR beta chain derives from a study of blood T cells in healthy people across ages. Worth noting for this clonotype: The antigen is unknown.

Between the trimmed V and J ends, which lost 3 bases and 2 bases, there was a span of 8 bases. This CDR3 comprises 14 residues. Germline assignment: CDR1 KGHSH and CDR2 LQKENI. Study-wide findings and caveats: A roughly linear fall in TCR beta diversity per million T cells was seen with increasing age. TCR beta diversity correlated strongly with naive T cell percentage.

Then a second PCR, running about 7 to 11 cycles, was carried out with a sample-barcoded 5' primer and a J-beta primer mix. Researchers report that a template-switch adaptor with 12 random nucleotides tagged each cDNA molecule. Every sample gave at least 2.5 million paired-end reads containing CDR3. TCRdb re-called the 5' RACE reads through MiXCR, storing one row per CDR3 protein. The table lists roughly 730,000 distinct CDR3 sequences, just over 55% of them singletons, with roughly 24% in the top ten. V is TRBV18 and J is TRBJ2-4; D is uncertain. The clonotype was recovered from a man between 40 and 49 years old in good health. Sequenced material: blood. The CDR3 DNA sequence: TGTGCCAGCTCACCTTTAGGTACCAAAAACATTCAGTACTTC. Protein: CASSPLGTKNIQYF.